The present TCR beta chain was sequenced within a study of a mutant IDH1 vaccine in newly diagnosed glioma. The V and J ends lost 5 bases and 6 bases respectively, with 14 bases between them. The CDR3 covers 13 residues. Per the germline V gene, CDR1 is SEHNR and CDR2 is FQNEAQ (reference sequence). Repertoires were generated with immunoSEQ multiplex PCR, while TCRdb's copy carries only in-frame clones and drops some. The profile shows approximately 66,000 clones, over 75% of them singletons. A word on this clone: Its antigen is currently unknown.

Time point given: week 23, last vaccination. It was 300 ug of mutant IDH1 20-mer peptide that made up each vaccine dose, given with topical imiquimod. This receptor was identified in a man younger than 30 with glioma. Material: PBMCs, obtained from a glioma patient whose treatment included an IDH1 peptide vaccine. The chain employs TRBV7-9 and TRBJ2-7; no clear D. This CDR3 is CASSPDDSVEQYF. As DNA, the CDR3 is TGTGCCAGCAGCCCAGACGATTCAGTCGAGCAGTACTTC.